This is a list of T cell receptor beta chains from one sample in a study of shared clonotypes between healthy human individuals. TCRdb's table, derived via immunoSEQ multiplex PCR, lists solely in-frame clones and lacks some. Of approximately 440,000 clones in the sample, around 77% were seen once. Input material: PBMCs. These receptor sequences come from a woman aged 40 to 50 in good health. Some clones in this sample may be carry-over from other donors' samples. Each CDR3 is given with its conserved first and last residue. D genes are given only for firm matches. Size values are once, few and many counts, or a class for expanded clones, and some rows have none.

V gene: TRBV5-1
clone size: .
J gene: TRBJ2-1
D gene: .
CDR3 DNA: TGCGCCAGCGCCTTGGACAGCTCCTACAATGAGCAGTTCTTC
CDR3 protein: CASALDSSYNEQFF

V gene: TRBV18
clone size: .
J gene: TRBJ2-1
D gene: .
CDR3 DNA: TGTGCCAGCTCACAAGTCCCGCCCGAGCAGTTCTTC
CDR3 protein: CASSQVPPEQFF

V gene: TRBV7-9
clone size: .
J gene: TRBJ2-1
D gene: TRBD2
CDR3 DNA: TGTGCCAGCAGCTTGGTAGCGGGAGATGAGCAGTTCTTC
CDR3 protein: CASSLVAGDEQFF

V gene: TRBV7-9
clone size: .
J gene: TRBJ2-2
D gene: .
CDR3 DNA: TGTGCCAGCAGCTCACGACAGGACAACACCGGGGAGCTGTTTTTT
CDR3 protein: CASSSRQDNTGELFF

V gene: TRBV7-8
clone size: .
J gene: TRBJ2-7
D gene: TRBD2
CDR3 DNA: TGTGCCAGCAGCTTAGTCGGCGGGAGGGCCGTGGACTACGAGCAGTACTTC
CDR3 protein: CASSLVGGRAVDYEQYF

V gene: TRBV4-1
clone size: few
J gene: TRBJ2-5
D gene: TRBD2
CDR3 DNA: TGCGCCAGCAGCCAACCCGGCCCCATCGTAGCGGGAGAGGAGACCCAGTACTTC
CDR3 protein: CASSQPGPIVAGEETQYF

V gene: TRBV5-1
clone size: few
J gene: TRBJ2-1
D gene: TRBD1
CDR3 DNA: TGCGCCAGCAGCTCCAGGGTTGGGACAGGAAGCTCCTACAATGAGCAGTTCTTC
CDR3 protein: CASSSRVGTGSSYNEQFF

V gene: TRBV7-9
clone size: .
J gene: TRBJ1-6
D gene: TRBD1
CDR3 DNA: TGTGCCAGCAGCGGGACAGGGGAGTATTCACCCCTCCACTTT
CDR3 protein: CASSGTGEYSPLHF

V gene: TRBV29-1
clone size: few
J gene: TRBJ2-5
D gene: .
CDR3 DNA: TGCAGCGGCGGACAAGGAGGTGAGCAGTACTTC
CDR3 protein: CSGGQGGEQYF

V gene: TRBV10-3
clone size: .
J gene: TRBJ1-2
D gene: TRBD1
CDR3 DNA: TGTGCCATCAGCACCCGGGACAGGGACTATGGCTACACCTTC
CDR3 protein: CAISTRDRDYGYTF

V gene: TRBV5-4
clone size: once
J gene: TRBJ2-7
D gene: .
CDR3 DNA: TGTGCCAGCAGTATGGGGCTCACCTACGAGCAGTACTTC
CDR3 protein: CASSMGLTYEQYF

V gene: TRBV9
clone size: medium-sized
J gene: TRBJ2-1
D gene: .
CDR3 DNA: TGTGCCAGCAGCGTAGGCGTCAACAATGAGCAGTTCTTC
CDR3 protein: CASSVGVNNEQFF

V gene: TRBV28
clone size: .
J gene: TRBJ1-2
D gene: TRBD1
CDR3 DNA: TGTGCCAGCAGTTCATCCACGACAGGGCGCGGCTACACCTTC
CDR3 protein: CASSSSTTGRGYTF

V gene: TRBV5-1
clone size: .
J gene: TRBJ2-3
D gene: .
CDR3 DNA: TGCGCCAGCAGCTTGGATGGGGACCCCAGCACAGATACGCAGTATTTT
CDR3 protein: CASSLDGDPSTDTQYF

V gene: TRBV10-2
clone size: few
J gene: TRBJ2-2
D gene: .
CDR3 DNA: TGCGCCAGCAGACCCGTGGCGGATGGGGGCGGGGAGCTGTTTTTT
CDR3 protein: CASRPVADGGGELFF

V gene: TRBV4-1
clone size: once
J gene: TRBJ1-2
D gene: TRBD1
CDR3 DNA: TGCGCCAGCAGCCAAGAAGGGCCGATGTGGGGACAGGGGGCGCCCACGGGGGGCTACACCTTC
CDR3 protein: CASSQEGPMWGQGAPTGGYTF

V gene: TRBV29-1
clone size: .
J gene: TRBJ1-1
D gene: .
CDR3 DNA: TGCAGCGTTCTCCGGGGGCCTGATGGAGCTTTCTTT
CDR3 protein: CSVLRGPDGAFF

V gene: TRBV6-4
clone size: many
J gene: TRBJ2-2
D gene: TRBD1
CDR3 DNA: TGTGCCAGCAGCATAACGGGACAGGGGTCCGGGGAGCTGTTTTTT
CDR3 protein: CASSITGQGSGELFF

V gene: TRBV5-5
clone size: .
J gene: TRBJ2-1
D gene: TRBD2
CDR3 DNA: TGTGCCAGCAGCCCGCTTAGCGGGATCGATGAGCAGTTCTTC
CDR3 protein: CASSPLSGIDEQFF

V gene: TRBV7-9
clone size: .
J gene: TRBJ1-1
D gene: .
CDR3 DNA: TGTGCCAGCAGCCCCAGCAGTCAAGCTTTCTTT
CDR3 protein: CASSPSSQAFF

V gene: TRBV28
clone size: .
J gene: TRBJ2-6
D gene: .
CDR3 DNA: TGTGCCAGCAGCCCGGACGTTCGCTCTGGGGCCAACGTCCTGACTTTC
CDR3 protein: CASSPDVRSGANVLTF

V gene: TRBV28
clone size: .
J gene: TRBJ2-5
D gene: .
CDR3 DNA: TGTGCCAGCAGTGATAACCTGGAGACCCAGTACTTC
CDR3 protein: CASSDNLETQYF

V gene: TRBV5-8
clone size: few
J gene: TRBJ2-1
D gene: .
CDR3 DNA: TGTGCCAGCAGCTTGGGCCCAGGGAAGTTCTTC
CDR3 protein: CASSLGPGKFF

V gene: TRBV29-1
clone size: .
J gene: TRBJ2-7
D gene: .
CDR3 DNA: TGCAGCGTTGAAGTCGGAGGCAGGGTCTCCTACGAGCAGTACTTC
CDR3 protein: CSVEVGGRVSYEQYF

V gene: TRBV28
clone size: few
J gene: TRBJ1-3
D gene: .
CDR3 DNA: TGTGCCAGCAGTTACCCGTTTTGGGGCAGTTCTGGAAACACCATATATTTT
CDR3 protein: CASSYPFWGSSGNTIYF

V gene: TRBV30
clone size: .
J gene: TRBJ1-4
D gene: .
CDR3 DNA: TGTGCCTGGAGTGTTGGGGTGGGGGTCTTGAAACTGTTTTTT
CDR3 protein: CAWSVGVGVLKLFF

V gene: TRBV9
clone size: many
J gene: TRBJ2-7
D gene: TRBD2
CDR3 DNA: TGTGCCAGCAGCGTAGGGGCTAGCGGGGCCTACGAGCAGTACTTC
CDR3 protein: CASSVGASGAYEQYF

V gene: TRBV4-1
clone size: .
J gene: TRBJ1-4
D gene: .
CDR3 DNA: TGCGCCAGCAGCCAAGATCTGAGATATAATGAAAAACTGTTTTTT
CDR3 protein: CASSQDLRYNEKLFF

V gene: TRBV2
clone size: once
J gene: TRBJ2-3
D gene: .
CDR3 DNA: TGTGCCAGCAGCGTACTAGGGACAGATACGCAGTATTTT
CDR3 protein: CASSVLGTDTQYF

V gene: TRBV14
clone size: .
J gene: TRBJ2-1
D gene: TRBD1
CDR3 DNA: TGTGCCAGCAGCCAACTCGCTGGGGGACAGGCCAAAAATGAGCAGTTCTTC
CDR3 protein: CASSQLAGGQAKNEQFF

V gene: TRBV6-1
clone size: .
J gene: TRBJ2-7
D gene: .
CDR3 DNA: TGTGCCAGCAGTGACGAGGGAGGTGGCTCCTACGAGCAGTACTTC
CDR3 protein: CASSDEGGGSYEQYF

V gene: TRBV29-1
clone size: .
J gene: TRBJ1-1
D gene: .
CDR3 DNA: TGCAGCGTTTCGGGGAACACTGAAGCTTTCTTT
CDR3 protein: CSVSGNTEAFF

V gene: TRBV7-9
clone size: .
J gene: TRBJ2-1
D gene: TRBD2
CDR3 DNA: TGTGCCAGCTTTCCAAACGCCGGGACTAGCGGCTACAATGAGCAGTTCTTC
CDR3 protein: CASFPNAGTSGYNEQFF

V gene: TRBV4-3
clone size: .
J gene: TRBJ2-2
D gene: TRBD2
CDR3 DNA: TGCGCCAGCAGCCAAGATCTGGCGGGAGACACCGGGGAGCTGTTTTTT
CDR3 protein: CASSQDLAGDTGELFF

V gene: TRBV5-4
clone size: .
J gene: TRBJ2-7
D gene: .
CDR3 DNA: TGTGCCAGCAGCTCCCTTGGGTACGAGCAGTACTTC
CDR3 protein: CASSSLGYEQYF

V gene: TRBV9
clone size: .
J gene: TRBJ2-1
D gene: .
CDR3 DNA: TGTGCCAGCAGCGGGCCCTCTCTGGGATACAATGAGCAGTTCTTC
CDR3 protein: CASSGPSLGYNEQFF

V gene: TRBV27
clone size: .
J gene: TRBJ1-1
D gene: TRBD1
CDR3 DNA: TGTGCCAGCAGTTTATCGGGACAGGGACCTGAAGCTTTCTTT
CDR3 protein: CASSLSGQGPEAFF

V gene: TRBV9
clone size: few
J gene: TRBJ2-7
D gene: TRBD2
CDR3 DNA: TGTGCCAGCAGCGGACTAGCGGGAGGGCCGTCCTACGAGCAGTACTTC
CDR3 protein: CASSGLAGGPSYEQYF

V gene: TRBV7-9
clone size: once
J gene: TRBJ1-5
D gene: .
CDR3 DNA: TGTGCCAGCAGCTCCACAGGGAATCAGCCCCAGCATTTT
CDR3 protein: CASSSTGNQPQHF

V gene: TRBV28
clone size: .
J gene: TRBJ2-2
D gene: .
CDR3 DNA: TGTGCCACCTTATCCACCGGGGAGCTGTTTTTT
CDR3 protein: CATLSTGELFF

V gene: TRBV28
clone size: few
J gene: TRBJ2-5
D gene: TRBD2
CDR3 DNA: TGTGCCAGCAGTTCGACTAGCGTCCAAGAGACCCAGTACTTC
CDR3 protein: CASSSTSVQETQYF

V gene: TRBV18
clone size: .
J gene: TRBJ2-2
D gene: TRBD1
CDR3 DNA: TGTGCCAGCTCGCGACAGGGGACGAACACCGGGGAGCTGTTTTTT
CDR3 protein: CASSRQGTNTGELFF

V gene: TRBV6-1
clone size: .
J gene: TRBJ1-1
D gene: .
CDR3 DNA: TGTGCCAGCAGTGCGGAGGTAAGACGGGCCACTGAAGCTTTCTTT
CDR3 protein: CASSAEVRRATEAFF

V gene: TRBV28
clone size: few
J gene: TRBJ2-5
D gene: .
CDR3 DNA: TGTGCCAGCAGTTCGTTCGACAGTCAAGAGACCCAGTACTTC
CDR3 protein: CASSSFDSQETQYF

V gene: TRBV2
clone size: .
J gene: TRBJ2-5
D gene: TRBD2
CDR3 DNA: TGTGCCAGCAGTACTAGCGGACAGACCCAGTACTTC
CDR3 protein: CASSTSGQTQYF

V gene: TRBV27
clone size: .
J gene: TRBJ1-2
D gene: .
CDR3 DNA: TGTGCCAGCAGTCAGCACAGGGATAACTATGGCTACACCTTC
CDR3 protein: CASSQHRDNYGYTF

V gene: TRBV7-8
clone size: once
J gene: TRBJ1-5
D gene: .
CDR3 DNA: TGTGCCAGCAGCTTACCTAGAGGGTATCCTCAGCCCCAGCATTTT
CDR3 protein: CASSLPRGYPQPQHF

V gene: TRBV7-2
clone size: .
J gene: TRBJ1-1
D gene: .
CDR3 DNA: TGTGCCAGCAGCTTAATCGGCAGGGCAAGCACTGAAGCTTTCTTT
CDR3 protein: CASSLIGRASTEAFF

V gene: TRBV27
clone size: .
J gene: TRBJ2-1
D gene: TRBD2
CDR3 DNA: TGTGCCAGCATGGGTAGTACTAGCGGGAGGAGTGAGCAGTTCTTC
CDR3 protein: CASMGSTSGRSEQFF

V gene: TRBV19
clone size: few
J gene: TRBJ2-3
D gene: TRBD1
CDR3 DNA: TGTGCCAGTAGTAGCGGACAGGGAGACACAGATACGCAGTATTTT
CDR3 protein: CASSSGQGDTDTQYF

V gene: TRBV7-6
clone size: .
J gene: TRBJ2-3
D gene: TRBD1
CDR3 DNA: TGTGCCAGCAGCTTAGCACCGGACAGGGGGCTTGGCGCAGATACGCAGTATTTT
CDR3 protein: CASSLAPDRGLGADTQYF

V gene: TRBV30
clone size: .
J gene: TRBJ2-1
D gene: TRBD2
CDR3 DNA: TGTGCCTGGAGTACGGGACTAGCGGGAGTTTACAATGAGCAGTTCTTC
CDR3 protein: CAWSTGLAGVYNEQFF

V gene: TRBV29-1
clone size: once
J gene: TRBJ2-7
D gene: TRBD2
CDR3 DNA: TGCAGCGTCCCCGGGGGGGCTAGCGACATTTACGAGCAGTACTTC
CDR3 protein: CSVPGGASDIYEQYF

V gene: TRBV5-4
clone size: .
J gene: TRBJ2-1
D gene: TRBD2
CDR3 DNA: TGTGCCAGCAGCCCCCGGACTAGCGGTTTGGGGTTCCATGAGCAGTTCTTC
CDR3 protein: CASSPRTSGLGFHEQFF

V gene: TRBV14
clone size: .
J gene: TRBJ2-5
D gene: .
CDR3 DNA: TGTGCCAGCAGCCCTCTGGGGGAGACCCAGTACTTC
CDR3 protein: CASSPLGETQYF

V gene: TRBV28
clone size: .
J gene: TRBJ1-5
D gene: .
CDR3 DNA: TGTGCCAGCAGTCTTGTCTTTGGGCAGCCCCAGCATTTT
CDR3 protein: CASSLVFGQPQHF

V gene: TRBV7-8
clone size: .
J gene: TRBJ1-1
D gene: TRBD1
CDR3 DNA: TGTGCCAGCAGCTTTGCCGGGACAGGGGGCTCTGAAGCTTTCTTT
CDR3 protein: CASSFAGTGGSEAFF

V gene: TRBV28
clone size: .
J gene: TRBJ1-1
D gene: .
CDR3 DNA: TGTGCCAGCAGTGCTCCGGGGGGGAGGCCTGAAGCTTTCTTT
CDR3 protein: CASSAPGGRPEAFF